These T cell receptor beta chains were read from a single sample in a study of neurological immune-mediated disorders. TCRdb itself ran the 5' RACE reads through MiXCR, one entry per CDR3 protein. This table holds approximately 68,000 distinct CDR3 sequences, roughly 4.9% found once. The sequencing input was PBMCs. The receptors were gathered from a woman between 70 and 85 years old with multiple sclerosis. Each CDR3 is given with its conserved first and last residue. Each record gives: V gene, D gene, J gene, clone size, CDR3 protein, CDR3 DNA. D genes are given only for firm matches. The size entry gives once, few, many, or a class for an expanded clone.

TRBV7-2,.,TRBJ1-2,many,CASSALGGAFYGYTF,TGTGCCAGCAGCGCCCTGGGGGGGGCTTTCTATGGCTACACCTTC
TRBV4-3,TRBD2,TRBJ2-3,few,CASSQVAGGSEFADTQYF,TGCGCCAGCAGCCAAGTAGCGGGAGGATCCGAGTTCGCAGATACGCAGTATTTT
TRBV20-1,.,TRBJ1-1,many,CSAREGGNTEAFF,TGCAGTGCTAGAGAGGGAGGGAACACTGAAGCTTTCTTT
TRBV7-2,TRBD2,TRBJ2-3,many,CASRLTLAGSTDTQYF,TGTGCCAGCAGACTAACTCTAGCGGGGAGCACAGATACGCAGTATTTT
TRBV6-5,.,TRBJ2-2,many,CASSEAAGPRELFF,TGTGCCAGCAGCGAGGCCGCGGGCCCCAGGGAGCTGTTTTTT
TRBV5-1,.,TRBJ1-1,few,CASSLQGSTEAFF,TGCGCCAGCAGCTTGCAGGGGTCCACTGAAGCTTTCTTT
TRBV7-2,TRBD1,TRBJ1-1,many,CASSKGQGAGRTEAFF,TGTGCCAGCAGCAAGGGACAGGGGGCAGGGCGGACTGAAGCTTTCTTT
TRBV7-2,.,TRBJ1-1,many,CASSLDYTGRTEAFF,TGTGCCAGCAGCTTAGATTATACAGGTCGCACTGAAGCTTTCTTT
TRBV5-5,.,TRBJ2-1,many,CASSPWAGNEQFF,TGTGCCAGCAGCCCCTGGGCGGGGAATGAGCAGTTCTTC
TRBV2,.,TRBJ2-3,many,CASRKTSSSTDTQYF,TGTGCCAGCAGGAAAACTAGTTCTAGCACAGATACGCAGTATTTT
TRBV15,.,TRBJ2-5,many,CATSRDGAETQYF,TGTGCCACCAGCAGAGATGGGGCGGAGACCCAGTACTTC
TRBV4-2,.,TRBJ2-7,many,CASSQVGVNNSYEQYF,TGTGCCAGCAGCCAAGTTGGTGTCAACAACTCCTACGAGCAGTACTTC
TRBV7-9,TRBD2,TRBJ2-1,many,CASSPRGSSYNEQFF,TGTGCCAGCAGCCCCCGCGGGAGCTCCTACAATGAGCAGTTCTTC
TRBV5-1,.,TRBJ2-1,many,CASSPLTGGSYNEQFF,TGCGCCAGCAGCCCGCTAACGGGTGGCTCCTACAATGAGCAGTTCTTC
TRBV20-1,.,TRBJ1-4,many,CSARESVVRGREKLFF,TGCAGTGCTAGAGAATCGGTTGTCAGGGGACGAGAAAAACTGTTTTTT